The 30 T cell receptor beta chains in this list originate from one sample, sequenced in a study of T cell responses to AZD1222 COVID-19 vaccine. Clones were read by immunoSEQ multiplex PCR, and TCRdb kept only the in-frame ones, dropping some. This repertoire shows about 140,000 clones, approximately 89% found once; its top ten account for around 1.5%. Specimen: peripheral blood, collected 28 days after the second AZD1222 dose. Every receptor here comes from an adult who received the AZD1222 COVID-19 vaccine.

The genes are TRBV5-6 and TRBJ2-3; 7 bases map to TRBD1. V gave up 3 bases and J gave up 1 base; unmatched junction bases: 8. CDR3 length: 16 residues. Germline V lookup: CDR1 SGHDT, CDR2 YYEEEE. CDR3 residues: CASSSLTGSGTDTQYF. In DNA, the CDR3 is TGTGCCAGCAGCTCATTGACAGGGTCGGGCACAGATACGCAGTATTTT.

The chain uses TRBV30 and TRBJ2-5, with TRBD2 as a possible D gene (6 bases). V shed 4 bases and J shed 7 bases, with 19 bases lying between them. The CDR3 covers 14 residues. Per germline, CDR1 GTSNPN and CDR2 SVGIG (reference sequence). CDR3 coding DNA: TGTGCCTGGACTTCAGGCACGGGGGATTGGACCCAGTACTTC. This translates into CAWTSGTGDWTQYF.

V and J are TRBV30 and TRBJ1-2, with 9 bases matching TRBD1. CDR1 and CDR2 (germline): GTSNPN, SVGIG (reference sequence). This CDR3 comprises 14 residues. The V and J ends lost 1 base and 4 bases, in that order; junction bases with no gene match: 4. The CDR3 reads CAWSGGTGSYGYTF. CDR3 in DNA: TGTGCCTGGAGTGGGGGGACAGGGAGCTATGGCTACACCTTC.

The rearrangement uses TRBV7-2 and TRBJ2-3; D is uncertain. Trimming pared 1 base from V and 5 bases from J, leaving 7 bases between. In germline, CDR1 is SGHTA, CDR2 FQGNSA. The CDR3 runs 13 residues. The CDR3 protein is CASSLGWRDTQYF. CDR3 sequence (DNA): TGTGCCAGCAGCTTAGGCTGGAGAGATACGCAGTATTTT.

The chain has TRBV11-2 and TRBJ1-6; D possibly corresponds to TRBD1 (6 bases). This CDR3 is built from 16 residues. Germline V gene sequence: CDR1 SGHAT, CDR2 FQNNGV. V was trimmed by 3 bases and J by 9 bases, leaving 18 bases between them. The DNA for the CDR3 is TGTGCCAGCAGCTTCGGCGCGGGGGGCGTGGGTTCACCCCTCCACTTT. Its protein is CASSFGAGGVGSPLHF.

V and J are TRBV3-1 (or the pseudogene TRBV3-2) and TRBJ2-7; 13 bases align to TRBD2. Germline lookup yields CDR1 LGHDT and CDR2 YNNKEL (reference sequence). The CDR3 sequence is 22 residues long. Trimming at V came to 0 bases and at J to 6 bases, leaving 23 bases not matched to a gene. This CDR3 is CASSQDREPGLAGKGPGFEQYF. The CDR3 DNA is TGTGCCAGCAGCCAAGATAGGGAGCCGGGACTAGCGGGAAAGGGGCCTGGGTTCGAGCAGTACTTC.

The V gene is TRBV4-3, the J gene TRBJ2-7; 11 bases map to TRBD2. With V trimmed by 3 bases and J by 2 bases, 3 bases remained unmatched. Per the germline V gene, CDR1 is LGHNA and CDR2 is YSLEER. The CDR3 is made up of 15 amino acids. CDR3 DNA sequence: TGCGCCAGCAGCCACGGGACTAGCGGCACCTACGAGCAGTACTTC. Its translation is CASSHGTSGTYEQYF.

The gene calls are TRBV12-3 or TRBV12-4 and TRBJ2-1; no definite D call. V lost 7 bases and J lost 6, with 13 bases in between. This CDR3 has 13 residues. CDR3 nucleotides: TGTGCCAGCAATAGGGCCCTGGGCAATGAGCAGTTCTTC. Protein product: CASNRALGNEQFF.

The genes are TRBV7-2 and TRBJ2-7; perhaps D is TRBD1 or TRBD2 (5 bases each). Germline V lookup: CDR1 SGHTA, CDR2 FQGNSA. The CDR3 contains 15 residues. Trimming stripped 5 bases from V and 2 bases from J, with 16 bases between. This CDR3 reads CASSEVGTATYEQYF. The DNA for the CDR3 is TGTGCCAGCAGCGAGGTAGGGACGGCCACCTACGAGCAGTACTTC.

V gene TRBV5-1 combines with J gene TRBJ2-1; D unclear. The CDR3 loop spans 15 amino acids. V gave up 6 bases and J gave up 0 bases, with 13 bases separating them. The germline CDR1 and CDR2 sequences are SGHRS and YFSETQ. The CDR3 DNA reads as TGCGCCAGCACCTTTGACTCGACCTCCTACAATGAGCAGTTCTTC. Its translation is CASTFDSTSYNEQFF.

The rearrangement uses TRBV24-1 and TRBJ1-2; 7 nucleotides agree with TRBD1. The V segment lost 2 bases and the J segment 3 bases; nucleotides outside the gene matches: 5. Germline CDR1 and CDR2: KGHDR and SFDVKD. This CDR3 is 15 amino acids long. The DNA of the CDR3 is TGTGCCACCAGTGATTCGGAAGGGGGCGACTATGGCTACACCTTC. Translated: CATSDSEGGDYGYTF.

The chain recombines TRBV28 with TRBJ2-5; D perhaps matches TRBD2 (7 bases). Germline V gene sequence: CDR1 MDHEN, CDR2 SYDVKM. This CDR3 has 15 amino acids. Trimming left V 4 bases short and J 2 bases short, with 14 bases between. The CDR3: CASSSGGGVQETQYF. The CDR3 region has the DNA TGTGCCAGCAGTTCGGGGGGCGGGGTTCAAGAGACCCAGTACTTC.

The chain uses TRBV4-1 and TRBJ2-7, with 8 positions matching TRBD2. Germline CDR1 is MGHRA and CDR2 is YSYEKL. The CDR3 sequence is 14 residues long. The V and J ends lost 3 bases and 3 bases, in that order; junction bases with no gene match: 4. CDR3 nucleotides: TGCGCCAGCAGCCATACCGGGACTAGCTACGAGCAGTACTTC. Amino acids: CASSHTGTSYEQYF.

The CDR3 loop reads CATSESGTEAFF. In DNA, the CDR3 is TGTGCCACCAGTGAGTCGGGCACTGAAGCTTTCTTT. The V gene is TRBV24-1, the J gene TRBJ1-1, with D uncertain. Germline CDR1 and CDR2: KGHDR and SFDVKD. Trimming removed 4 bases from V and 4 bases from J, with 6 bases in between. The CDR3 is 12 amino acids.

Here the CDR3 reads CASSVGGFWVTGELFF. CDR3 nucleotides: TGTGCCAGCAGCGTAGGGGGGTTTTGGGTAACCGGGGAGCTGTTTTTT. V gene TRBV9 combines with J gene TRBJ2-2; the D call may be TRBD1 or TRBD2 (5 bases each). Trimming cost V 0 bases and J 5 bases, with 14 bases left between them. The CDR3 totals 16 residues. Germline V gives CDR1 SGDLS, CDR2 YYNGEE.

This clone has just one count. J is TRBJ2-1 and V is TRBV24-1, with 12 bases aligning to TRBD1. This CDR3 spans 17 amino acids. Trimming cost V 1 base and J 9 bases; bases outside gene matches: 9. Germline V gives CDR1 KGHDR, CDR2 SFDVKD. For the CDR3, the DNA is TGTGCCACCAGTGATTTAGTGCCGGGACAGGGGGCCATTGAGCAGTTCTTC. Protein sequence: CATSDLVPGQGAIEQFF.

Concerning this clone itself: This sample also contains other DNA sequences that code for the same CDR3. The V gene is TRBV18, the J gene TRBJ1-1; 7 bases match TRBD1. Germline lookup yields CDR1 KGHSH and CDR2 LQKENI. The CDR3 totals 14 residues. Unmatched junction bases numbered 1, after V lost 2 bases and J lost 1 base. The CDR3 loop is CASSPGTENTEAFF. The CDR3 DNA follows: TGTGCCAGCTCACCAGGGACAGAGAACACTGAAGCTTTCTTT.

The chain joins TRBV27 to TRBJ1-1, with 10 nucleotides matching TRBD1. CDR1 is MNHEY, CDR2 SMNVEV, per germline (reference sequence). After removal of 4 bases from V and 2 bases from J, the junction contained 10 bases not matched to a gene. The CDR3 has 17 residues. The CDR3 loop is CASSSTGGNLINTEAFF. The DNA of the CDR3 is TGTGCCAGCAGTTCGACAGGGGGCAATTTGATAAACACTGAAGCTTTCTTT.

The chain combines TRBV27 with TRBJ2-7; 8 nucleotides agree with TRBD1. Germline values: CDR1 MNHEY, CDR2 SMNVEV (reference sequence). V was clipped by 2 bases and J by 4 bases; unmatched bases: 7. The CDR3 has 15 amino acids. Here the CDR3 DNA reads TGTGCCAGCAGTTTACCGGGACAGGCTCCTTACGAGCAGTACTTC. Protein product: CASSLPGQAPYEQYF.

The chain couples TRBV7-2 to TRBJ1-2; TRBD1 might be the D (5 bases). CDR3 length: 15 amino acids. Trimming took 5 bases from V and 3 from J, leaving 16 bases between them. CDR1 is SGHTA and CDR2 is FQGNSA in the germline V gene. The CDR3 DNA reads as TGTGCCAGCAGCCCCACGCGGGGGGAGGACTATGGCTACACCTTC. Translation gives CASSPTRGEDYGYTF.

V gene TRBV7-2 combines with J gene TRBJ1-5; 10 bases map to TRBD1. Germline V CDR1 and CDR2: SGHTA, FQGNSA. The trim removed 1 base at V and 10 bases at J, leaving 13 bases unmatched. The CDR3 extends over 17 amino acids. CDR3 loop: CASSLETGSTGGGPQHF. As DNA, the CDR3 is TGTGCCAGCAGCTTAGAGACGGGTTCGACAGGGGGCGGCCCCCAGCATTTT.

Only one count was recorded for this clone. This chain uses TRBV19 with TRBJ1-4; no firm D call. CDR1 LNHDA and CDR2 SQIVND come from the germline V gene (reference sequence). This CDR3 has 15 residues. Trimming removed 6 bases from V and 0 bases from J, with 11 bases in between. CDR3 protein: CASSKRRATNEKLFF. For the CDR3, the DNA is TGTGCCAGTAGCAAGCGAAGGGCAACTAATGAAAAACTGTTTTTT.

This chain links TRBV21-1 with TRBJ1-2; the table names TRBD1, a call not compared with the DNA. TRBV21-1 is labeled a pseudogene. The CDR3 is made up of 13 amino acids. The DNA of the CDR3 is TGTGCCAGCAACTACCTAGGGGGCTATGGCTACACCTTC. Encoded protein: CASNYLGGYGYTF.

Worth noting for this clone: Other DNA sequences in the sample encode the same CDR3. This chain links TRBV18 with TRBJ1-1; D is unclear. Trimming removed 3 bases at V and 3 bases at J, with 5 bases between. This CDR3 is 12 amino acids long. Germline CDR1 KGHSH, CDR2 LQKENI. The CDR3 protein is CASSPSHTEAFF. The CDR3 DNA is TGTGCCAGCTCACCCAGCCACACTGAAGCTTTCTTT.

The J gene is TRBJ2-1, the V gene TRBV2; D call uncertain. The germline V and J ends were trimmed by 7 bases and 8 bases, with 12 bases remaining between them. There are 12 residues in the CDR3. Germline CDR1 is SNHLY and CDR2 is FYNNEI. The CDR3 sequence: CASKLEGDEQFF. CDR3 nucleotides: TGTGCCAGCAAACTCGAAGGCGATGAGCAGTTCTTC.

The chain joins TRBV21-1 to TRBJ1-5. TRBV21-1 counts as a pseudogene. There are 17 residues in the CDR3. CDR3 sequence reads: CASSGRDGQKSNQPQHF. The CDR3 coding sequence is TGTGCCAGCAGCGGCAGAGACGGGCAAAAGAGCAATCAGCCCCAGCATTTT.

This clone was observed once. The chain employs TRBV4-2 and TRBJ2-1; 13 bases agree with TRBD2. CDR1 LGHNA and CDR2 YNFKEQ come from the germline V gene. V dropped 0 bases and J dropped 10; count of bases not matched to a gene: 12. The CDR3 contains 18 residues. CDR3 bases: TGTGCCAGCAGCCAAGATGCCCGTGGACTAGCGGGAGTACTCGAGCAGTTCTTC. It translates to CASSQDARGLAGVLEQFF.

The rearrangement uses TRBV30 and TRBJ2-1, with TRBD2 matching over 8 bases. Germline V gene lookup returns CDR1 GTSNPN and CDR2 SVGIG (reference sequence). After removal of 1 base from V and 6 bases from J, the junction contained 5 bases not matched to a gene. This CDR3 has 14 residues. The CDR3 region is CAWSGGGGSNEQFF. CDR3 coding DNA: TGTGCCTGGAGTGGGGGCGGGGGGTCCAATGAGCAGTTCTTC.

The chain links TRBV6-5 to TRBJ1-2; the match to TRBD1 covers 10 bases. V lost 0 bases and J lost 1; bases outside the gene matches: 2. This CDR3 is 16 amino acids long. Germline V gene sequence: CDR1 MNHEY, CDR2 SVGAGI. The CDR3 sequence: CASSYSRDRGNYGYTF. The CDR3 DNA reads TGTGCCAGCAGTTACTCCCGGGACAGGGGTAACTATGGCTACACCTTC.

The V gene is TRBV5-6, the J gene TRBJ2-1; TRBD1 is a possible D gene (6 bases). Per germline, CDR1 SGHDT and CDR2 YYEEEE. Trimming removed 0 bases from V and 2 bases from J, with 9 bases in between. This CDR3 contains 15 residues. This CDR3 is CASSLGTATYNEQFF. DNA for the CDR3: TGTGCCAGCAGCTTGGGGACAGCCACCTACAATGAGCAGTTCTTC.